This T cell receptor beta chain was recovered during a study of T cell responses to AZD1222 COVID-19 vaccine. Overall study results and limits: Repertoires were obtained only post-peak T cell response. Regions 160-218 and 743-854 dominated among vaccine-associated CD4 TCRs spanning spike.

A remark on this clone: Its antigen is undetermined.

CDR3 size: 12 residues. Trimming took 2 bases from V and 6 from J, leaving 10 bases between them. In germline, CDR1 is GTSNPN, CDR2 SVGIG (reference sequence). Sequenced by immunoSEQ multiplex PCR; TCRdb stores in-frame clones only, minus some. Of roughly 160,000 clones in the sample, 94% are singletons; the top ten hold 0.64%. This chain connects TRBV30 to TRBJ1-2; D gene uncertain. The receptor was isolated from an adult in good health. The material was peripheral blood, obtained on day 0 of AZD1222 vaccination. In DNA form, the CDR3 reads TGTGCCTGGAGTCTGAATTCAGATGGCTACACCTTC. As protein: CAWSLNSDGYTF.